This is a list of T cell receptor beta chains from one sample in a study of OX40 agonist ivuxolimab in advanced cancers. Repertoires were generated with immunoSEQ multiplex PCR, while TCRdb's copy carries only in-frame clones and drops some. Of approximately 94,000 clones listed, approximately 81% are singletons. The starting material was CD4+ or CD8+ T cells sorted from blood, obtained in a trial of the OX40 agonist ivuxolimab. These receptors were collected from an adult with an advanced solid tumor such as melanoma, head and neck, liver or kidney cancer. Each CDR3 is given with its conserved first and last residue. D genes are given only for firm matches. The size field is filled for only some rows; it gives once, few, many or a size class.

D gene	V gene	J gene	clone size	CDR3 DNA	CDR3 protein
-	TRBV14	TRBJ1-4	-	TGTGCCAGCAGCCAAGGGGGACGCGGGGAACTGTTTTTT	CASSQGGRGELFF
TRBD1	TRBV6-6	TRBJ2-5	-	TGTGCCAGCAGTTGGGACAGGGAAGAGACCCAGTACTTC	CASSWDREETQYF
-	TRBV7-2	TRBJ1-2	-	TGTGCCAGCAGCTTAGAGGGCCCGACTAACTATGGCTACACCTTC	CASSLEGPTNYGYTF
-	TRBV7-9	TRBJ1-2	-	TGTGCCAGCAGCGTTCGGACAGACTATGGCTACACCTTC	CASSVRTDYGYTF
TRBD2	TRBV2	TRBJ2-3	-	TGTGCCAGCAGTGAGGGACTAGCGGGGGGAATGCAGTATTTT	CASSEGLAGGMQYF
TRBD1	TRBV5-4	TRBJ1-3	once	TGTGCCAGCAGCCCCGGCAGGGGGCTAGGAAACACCATATATTTT	CASSPGRGLGNTIYF
TRBD1	TRBV5-4	TRBJ2-7	-	TGTGCCAGCAGCCGGACAGGGCCCCGCGAGCAGTACTTC	CASSRTGPREQYF
-	TRBV28	TRBJ1-5	-	TGTGCCAGCAGCTTTGGGACCCGGGGAAATCAGCCCCAGCATTTT	CASSFGTRGNQPQHF
-	TRBV6-1	TRBJ1-5	few	TGTGCCAGCAGTGAACCCTACAGCAATCAGCCCCAGCATTTT	CASSEPYSNQPQHF
-	TRBV28	TRBJ1-6	-	TGTGCCAGCAGCCCCGAAAGGGGAGGCTATAATTCACCCCTCCACTTT	CASSPERGGYNSPLHF
-	TRBV6-9	TRBJ2-7	once	TGTGCCAGCAGAAACCCCGTTTACGAGCAGTACTTC	CASRNPVYEQYF
TRBD1	TRBV2	TRBJ1-5	once	TGTGCCAGCAGGGAGGGGGCGCGGGAGCATTTT	CASREGAREHF
-	TRBV19	TRBJ2-6	-	TGTGCCAGTAGTATAGGCTCTGGGGCCAACGTCCTGACTTTC	CASSIGSGANVLTF
TRBD1	TRBV10-3	TRBJ1-1	-	TGTGCCATCAAGGTGACAGGGGGCTACACTGAAGCTTTCTTT	CAIKVTGGYTEAFF
-	TRBV6-5	TRBJ2-7	-	TGTGCCAGCGGGCGCCGCGAGCAGTACTTC	CASGRREQYF
-	TRBV6-6	TRBJ1-3	few	TGTGCCAGCAGTTACTCGACTGGAAACACCATATATTTT	CASSYSTGNTIYF
-	TRBV28	TRBJ1-1	few	TGTGCCAGCAGTTTAACGGGGTTGGGCACTGAAGCTTTCTTT	CASSLTGLGTEAFF